Below are 27 T cell receptor beta chains sequenced from a single sample in a study of cytomegalovirus exposure and HLA in healthy donors. 60 Vbeta and 13 Jbeta primers were used in PCR. The method was immunoSEQ multiplex PCR; TCRdb's version includes in-frame clones alone and lacks a portion of them. Among roughly 170,000 clones listed, more than 80% were seen once. Sequencing was carried out using PBMCs. The source is a boy aged 5-17 years in good health and CMV-seronegative.

The V gene is TRBV6-4, the J gene TRBJ1-1, with D hard to call. The CDR3 has 16 residues. Deletions cut 0 bases from V and 1 base from J, with 12 bases between. In germline, CDR1 is MRHNA, CDR2 SNTAGT. The CDR3 here is CASSDSAGLGNTEAFF. CDR3 coding DNA: TGTGCCAGCAGTGACTCGGCCGGGTTAGGGAACACTGAAGCTTTCTTT.

CDR3 sequence (DNA): TGTGCCAGCAGCTTCAGCGGGAGGGCCGACGAGCAGTACTTC. Residues: CASSFSGRADEQYF. The chain couples TRBV7-3 to TRBJ2-7; TRBD2 aligns across 10 bases. The CDR3 has 14 residues. J was trimmed by 5 bases and V by 3 bases; bases with no gene match: 4. CDR1 SGHTA and CDR2 FQGTGA come from the germline V gene.

This sequence joins TRBV2 and TRBJ1-5, with D perhaps matching TRBD1 (6 bases). Germline V gene data show CDR1 as SNHLY and CDR2 as FYNNEI. The V and J ends lost 5 bases and 6 bases respectively, with 14 bases between them. The CDR3 length is 14 residues. The CDR3 region is CASSPTGRGQPQHF. In nucleotides, the CDR3 is TGTGCCAGCAGTCCTACAGGGAGGGGTCAGCCCCAGCATTTT. Drawing the rest from reference TRBV2 and TRBJ1-5, the complete variable domain is EPEVTQTPSHQVTQMGQEVILRCVPISNHLYFYWYRQILGQKVEFLVSFYNNEISEKSEIFDDQFSVERPDGSNFTLKIRSTKLEDSAMYFCASSPTGRGQPQHFGDGTRLSIL.

The chain has TRBV4-2 and TRBJ2-2; TRBD1 matches 9 bases. The ends lost 2 bases at V and 6 bases at J; junction bases unmatched: 13. This CDR3 has 18 residues. Per the germline V gene, CDR1 is LGHNA and CDR2 is YNFKEQ. The CDR3 DNA reads as TGTGCCAGCAGCCAACGGCCAAGGGAGACAGGGGGGTCCGGGGAGCTGTTTTTT. It codes for CASSQRPRETGGSGELFF.

The chain carries TRBV6-5 and TRBJ1-5; the D is unclear. CDR1 is MNHEY, CDR2 SVGAGI, per germline. V gave up 0 bases and J gave up 4 bases, with 10 bases separating them. The CDR3 is made up of 15 amino acids. In nucleotides, the CDR3 is TGTGCCAGCAGTTACTCGATACAGCTGAATCAGCCCCAGCATTTT. Encoded protein: CASSYSIQLNQPQHF.

The chain couples TRBV27 to TRBJ1-4; weak D call: TRBD1 (5 bases). Per the germline V gene, CDR1 is MNHEY and CDR2 is SMNVEV (reference sequence). There are 14 residues in the CDR3. Trimming removed 8 bases at V and 8 bases at J, with 18 bases between. The CDR3 sequence is CASPPPGGEEKLFF. The CDR3 region has the DNA TGTGCCAGCCCCCCCCCGGGGGGGGAGGAAAAACTGTTTTTT.

The rearrangement links TRBV7-9 to TRBJ1-2, with D possibly being TRBD1 (5 bases). Germline CDR1 reads SEHNR; CDR2 reads FQNEAQ (reference sequence). V gave up 1 base and J gave up 7 bases, with 13 bases separating them. This CDR3 has 14 amino acids. CDR3 amino acids: CASSLGRDIGGYTF. In DNA form, the CDR3 reads TGTGCCAGCAGCTTAGGCAGGGATATCGGTGGCTACACCTTC.

The rearrangement uses TRBV9 and TRBJ1-2; 9 bases agree with TRBD1. With 4 bases clipped from V and 11 bases from J, the junction kept 9 bases outside the gene matches. CDR3 length: 13 residues. CDR1 and CDR2 (germline): SGDLS, YYNGEE. CDR3 loop: CASSPRDRVVYTF. CDR3 bases: TGTGCCAGCAGCCCCCGGGACAGGGTTGTATACACCTTC.

This chain uses TRBV7-3 with TRBJ2-3, with 8 bases that match TRBD2. Germline values: CDR1 SGHTA, CDR2 FQGTGA. Trimming removed 1 base from V and 5 bases from J; junction bases left unmatched: 5. This CDR3 is built from 15 residues. The CDR3 loop reads CASSLIGGARDTQYF. DNA of the CDR3: TGTGCCAGCAGCTTAATCGGGGGGGCCAGAGATACGCAGTATTTT.

This rearrangement joins TRBV27 to TRBJ2-3; 8 nucleotides agree with TRBD2. The CDR3 length is 13 residues. V shed 8 bases, J shed 4 bases, and the junction held 5 bases outside the gene matches. Germline CDR1 reads MNHEY; CDR2 reads SMNVEV (reference sequence). The CDR3 DNA reads as TGTGCCAGCGGGACTAGTTCGTCAGATACGCAGTATTTT. Protein: CASGTSSSDTQYF.

The chain links TRBV5-1 to TRBJ1-2, with 7 nucleotides matching TRBD1. CDR1 and CDR2 from the germline V gene are SGHRS and YFSETQ. This CDR3 comprises 13 residues. V dropped 4 bases and J dropped 6; count of bases not matched to a gene: 6. CDR3 in amino acids: CASSLVGTDGYTF. CDR3 sequence (DNA): TGCGCCAGCAGCCTGGTGGGGACAGATGGCTACACCTTC.

V usage is TRBV27 and J usage is TRBJ1-2; D not certain. Germline V gene lookup returns CDR1 MNHEY and CDR2 SMNVEV (reference sequence). The germline V and J ends were trimmed by 0 bases and 4 bases, with 9 bases remaining between them. The CDR3 sequence is 14 residues long. The CDR3 sequence is CASSLSGSLYGYTF. The CDR3, as DNA: TGTGCCAGCAGTTTATCCGGGAGCCTCTATGGCTACACCTTC.

This chain uses TRBV5-4 with TRBJ2-1, with TRBD2 identical over 13 bases. This CDR3 has 18 amino acids. Per the germline V gene, CDR1 is SGHNT and CDR2 is YYREEE (reference sequence). V shed 4 bases, J shed 2 bases, and the junction held 9 bases outside the gene matches. CDR3 protein: CASSPRTSGGPTYNEQFF. Written as DNA, the CDR3 is TGTGCCAGCAGCCCGAGGACTAGCGGGGGCCCTACCTACAATGAGCAGTTCTTC.

The V and J genes are TRBV7-6 and TRBJ2-2, with D possibly being TRBD1 (6 bases). Trimming stripped 4 bases from V and 7 bases from J, with 13 bases between. Per germline, CDR1 SGHVS and CDR2 FNYEAQ. CDR3 length: 14 amino acids. CDR3 loop: CASSYLQGVGELFF. CDR3 DNA: TGTGCCAGCAGCTACCTACAGGGAGTCGGGGAGCTGTTTTTT.

V usage is TRBV6-6 and J usage is TRBJ2-2; D might be TRBD1 (8 bases). The CDR3 length is 16 residues. The V end lost 7 bases, the J end lost 4 bases, and 19 bases lay between the germline ends. Germline assignment: CDR1 MNHNY and CDR2 SVGAGI (reference sequence). The CDR3 region has the DNA TGTGCCAGCACTCTCGGGGGGACAGGAGTCACCGGGGAGCTGTTTTTT. Its protein is CASTLGGTGVTGELFF.

The chain is built from TRBV7-8 and TRBJ2-3; D not resolved. This CDR3 is 14 amino acids long. Germline V lookup: CDR1 SGHVS, CDR2 FQNEAQ. Deletions cut 1 base from V and 1 base from J, with 6 bases between. The CDR3 here is CASSLGSGTDTQYF. Here the CDR3 DNA reads TGTGCCAGCAGCTTAGGCAGTGGCACAGATACGCAGTATTTT.

The V and J genes are TRBV5-6 and TRBJ2-5; 8 bases map to TRBD1. Matching the DNA end better, TRBJ2-7 makes the J call doubtful. Germline-derived CDR1 and CDR2 are SGHDT and YYEEEE. The CDR3 loop spans 15 amino acids. This chain's CDR3 is CASSTQDREFYEQYF. In DNA form, the CDR3 reads TGTGCCAGCAGCACACAGGACAGGGAATTCTACGAGCAGTACTTC.

The gene calls are TRBV4-2 and TRBJ1-3; D uncertain. The V and J ends lost 3 bases and 0 bases respectively, with 9 bases between them. This CDR3 is built from 15 residues. The germline V gene encodes CDR1 LGHNA and CDR2 YNFKEQ. This CDR3 is CASSHDFNSGNTIYF. The CDR3 nucleotides read TGTGCCAGCAGCCACGACTTCAACTCTGGAAACACCATATATTTT.

This sequence joins TRBV9 and TRBJ1-2, with a possible D match to TRBD1 (6 bases). From germline, CDR1 is SGDLS and CDR2 YYNGEE. The germline V and J ends were trimmed by 0 bases and 8 bases, with 20 bases remaining between them. CDR3 length equals 16 residues. Written as DNA, the CDR3 is TGTGCCAGCAGCGTAGCTGGTGGGGGCAGGGGATTAGGCTACACCTTC. Translation: CASSVAGGGRGLGYTF.

This clone was counted between two and nine times. J is TRBJ2-3 and V is TRBV5-1; perhaps TRBD2 as D (6 bases). The germline V gene encodes CDR1 SGHRS and CDR2 YFSETQ. The V end lost 4 bases, the J end lost 0 bases, and 9 bases lay between the germline ends. There are 14 residues in the CDR3. DNA of the CDR3: TGCGCCAGCAGCCGGGGGATAAGCACAGATACGCAGTATTTT. Translation gives CASSRGISTDTQYF. The variable domain in full, with the rest retrieved from reference TRBV5-1 and TRBJ2-3, is KAGVTQTPRYLIKTRGQQVTLSCSPISGHRSVSWYQQTPGQGLQFLFEYFSETQRNKGNFPGRFSGRQFSNSRSEMNVSTLELGDSALYLCASSRGISTDTQYFGPGTRLTVL.

The rearrangement uses TRBV7-2 and TRBJ2-5; 10 bases align to TRBD2. The CDR3 covers 16 residues. Germline CDR1 SGHTA, CDR2 FQGNSA. V lost 4 bases to trimming and J lost 2 bases; unmatched junction nucleotides: 7. CDR3 sequence: CASSSYGTSAQETQYF. The CDR3 region has the DNA TGTGCCAGCAGCTCCTATGGGACTAGCGCACAAGAGACCCAGTACTTC. The complete variable domain, with remaining parts taken from reference TRBV7-2 and TRBJ2-5, reads GAGVSQSPSNKVTEKGKDVELRCDPISGHTALYWYRQSLGQGLEFLIYFQGNSAPDKSGLPSDRFSAERTGGSVSTLTIQRTQQEDSAVYLCASSSYGTSAQETQYFGPGTRLLVL.

The chain uses TRBV7-6 and TRBJ1-1; 9 nucleotides match TRBD1. Germline CDR1 reads SGHVS; CDR2 reads FNYEAQ. J lost 0 bases, V lost 2 bases, and 13 bases had no gene match. The CDR3 loop spans 19 amino acids. Written as DNA, the CDR3 is TGTGCCAGCAGCTTATCGGCCCGGACAGGGGTAGGCATGAACACTGAAGCTTTCTTT. It yields the protein CASSLSARTGVGMNTEAFF.

Only a few counts were recorded for this clone. The rearrangement joins TRBV5-1 to TRBJ1-3, with D perhaps TRBD1 (6 bases). Germline CDR1 is SGHRS and CDR2 is YFSETQ. Trimming left V 0 bases short and J 0 bases short, with 7 bases between. There are 15 residues in the CDR3. CDR3 nucleotides: TGCGCCAGCAGCTTGGAAGGGGGCTCTGGAAACACCATATATTTT. This encodes CASSLEGGSGNTIYF.

J is TRBJ2-7 and V is TRBV19; unclear D gene. Germline CDR1 LNHDA, CDR2 SQIVND (reference sequence). The CDR3 covers 11 residues. The V and J ends lost 8 bases and 2 bases respectively, with 7 bases between them. The CDR3 DNA reads TGTGCCAGTCGCGGTACCTACGAGCAGTACTTC. Its translation: CASRGTYEQYF.

This chain links TRBV27 with TRBJ1-2; 9 bases align to TRBD1. V shed 0 bases, J shed 7 bases, and the junction held 6 bases outside the gene matches. CDR1 and CDR2 (germline): MNHEY, SMNVEV (reference sequence). The CDR3 covers 15 residues. Here the CDR3 reads CASSLSETGGSGYTF. In nucleotides, the CDR3 is TGTGCCAGCAGTTTATCCGAGACAGGGGGGTCTGGCTACACCTTC.

The J gene is TRBJ1-1, the V gene TRBV6-5, with D perhaps matching TRBD1 (5 bases). The germline V and J ends were trimmed by 4 bases and 4 bases, with 10 bases remaining between them. Germline V lookup: CDR1 MNHEY, CDR2 SVGAGI. The CDR3 totals 13 residues. The CDR3: CASSFGQITEAFF. The CDR3 region has the DNA TGTGCCAGCAGTTTCGGACAAATCACTGAAGCTTTCTTT.

The V and J genes are TRBV9 and TRBJ1-4, with TRBD1 matching over 8 bases. The germline CDR1 and CDR2 sequences are SGDLS and YYNGEE. V lost 4 bases, J lost 3 bases, and 5 bases stayed unmatched. This CDR3 is built from 15 residues. CDR3 region: CASSPGQGSNEKLFF. The CDR3 DNA sequence: TGTGCCAGCAGCCCTGGACAGGGATCTAATGAAAAACTGTTTTTT.